The 7 T cell receptor beta chains below were found in one sample sequenced in a study of T cells in Graves' hyperthyroidism and ophthalmopathy. Amplified TCR beta CDR3 regions came from RNA transcripts. During a first-round RT-PCR of the TCR CDR3, the HTBI primer set was used. TCRdb recomputed calls from the multiplex PCR reads with MiXCR, one row per CDR3 protein. The sample has some 370,000 distinct CDR3 sequences; about an eighth are singletons. Sequencing was performed on blood. These receptors originate from a man between 50 and 59 years old with Graves' ophthalmopathy.

This clonotype was seen ten or more times. This chain links TRBV10-2 with TRBJ2-1, with TRBD1 as a possible D gene (5 bases). The CDR3 is 14 amino acids. Between the trimmed V and J ends, which lost 5 bases and 1 base, there was a span of 9 bases. Germline V lookup: CDR1 WSHSY, CDR2 SAAADI. The CDR3 bases are TGCGCCAGCAGTAAGGCAGGGTCCTACAATGAGCAGTTCTTC. Translation gives CASSKAGSYNEQFF.

This clonotype turned up a few times. This chain uses TRBV5-1 with TRBJ2-1; D gene ambiguous. Trimming cost V 2 bases and J 2 bases, with 11 bases left between them. The CDR3 spans 15 residues. The germline V gene encodes CDR1 SGHRS and CDR2 YFSETQ. In DNA form, the CDR3 reads TGCGCCAGCAGCTTCGGATCCCCGCCCTACAATGAGCAGTTCTTC. This codes for CASSFGSPPYNEQFF.

This clonotype was recorded at least ten times. The chain recombines TRBV24-1 with TRBJ2-2; unclear D gene. CDR1 is KGHDR, CDR2 SFDVKD, per germline. Trimming removed 9 bases from V and 0 bases from J, with 13 bases in between. CDR3 length equals 15 residues. The CDR3 spells CATGSARSNTGELFF. In DNA, the CDR3 is TGTGCCACCGGTTCTGCCAGATCGAACACCGGGGAGCTGTTTTTT.

The rearrangement links TRBV6-1 to TRBJ2-2; perhaps TRBD2 as D (6 bases). The V and J ends lost 5 bases and 10 bases respectively, with 29 bases between them. The germline V gene encodes CDR1 MNHNS and CDR2 SASEGT. CDR3 length: 18 residues. CDR3 sequence: CASSPTGLLREGDEELFF. The CDR3 coding sequence is TGTGCCAGCAGTCCCACGGGGTTGTTGCGGGAAGGTGATGAGGAGCTGTTTTTT.

This clonotype was picked up many times. J is TRBJ2-7 and V is TRBV6-1; D is perhaps TRBD1 (5 bases). The CDR3 loop spans 12 amino acids. Per germline, CDR1 MNHNS and CDR2 SASEGT. Trimming removed 4 bases from V and 3 bases from J, with 7 bases in between. In nucleotides, the CDR3 is TGTGCCAGCAGTGCCGACAGCTACGAGCAGTACTTC. It yields the protein CASSADSYEQYF.

V and J are TRBV27 and TRBJ2-7, with 11 bases fitting TRBD2. Germline lookup yields CDR1 MNHEY and CDR2 SMNVEV (reference sequence). This CDR3 has 13 residues. After removal of 9 bases from V and 1 base from J, the junction contained 2 bases not matched to a gene. This chain's CDR3 is CASWTSGSYEQYF. The CDR3 bases are TGTGCCAGTTGGACTAGCGGGTCCTACGAGCAGTACTTC.

This clonotype was recorded at least ten times. The chain joins TRBV28 to TRBJ1-1; 7 positions match TRBD1. This CDR3 contains 15 residues. V lost 2 bases and J lost 1; bases outside the gene matches: 4. Germline V gives CDR1 MDHEN, CDR2 SYDVKM. Here the CDR3 DNA reads TGTGCCAGCAGTTTACCAGGGGGTGGGAACACTGAAGCTTTCTTT. Its protein is CASSLPGGGNTEAFF. Full variable domain (remainder filled in from reference TRBV28 and TRBJ1-1): DVKVTQSSRYLVKRTGEKVFLECVQDMDHENMFWYRQDPGLGLRLIYFSYDVKMKEKGDIPEGYSVSREKKERFSLILESASTNQTSMYLCASSLPGGGNTEAFFGQGTRLTVV.